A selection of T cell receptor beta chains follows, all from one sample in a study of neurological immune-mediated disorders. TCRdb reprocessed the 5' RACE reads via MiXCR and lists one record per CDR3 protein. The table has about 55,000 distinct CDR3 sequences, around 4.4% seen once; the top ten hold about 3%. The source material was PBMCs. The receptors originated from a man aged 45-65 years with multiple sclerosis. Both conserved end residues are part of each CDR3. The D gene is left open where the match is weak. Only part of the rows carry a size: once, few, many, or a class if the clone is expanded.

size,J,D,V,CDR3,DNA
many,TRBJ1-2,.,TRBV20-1,CSARPSDSYGYTF,TGCAGTGCTAGGCCGTCCGATTCCTATGGCTACACCTTC
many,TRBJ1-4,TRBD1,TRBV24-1,CATSDPGQGEEKLFF,TGTGCCACCAGTGATCCAGGACAGGGGGAAGAAAAACTGTTTTTT
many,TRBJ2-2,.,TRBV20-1,CSVSRGSGTGELFF,TGCAGTGTGTCTCGGGGTTCGGGGACCGGGGAGCTGTTTTTT
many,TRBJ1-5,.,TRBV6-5,CASTRDGNQPQHF,TGTGCCAGCACCAGGGATGGCAATCAGCCCCAGCATTTT
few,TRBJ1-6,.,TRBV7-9,CASSPWGEAHNSPLNF,TGTGCCAGCAGCCCATGGGGGGAGGCGCATAATTCACCCCTCAACTTT
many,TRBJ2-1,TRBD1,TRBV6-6,CASSYFLVRGSSYNEQFF,TGTGCCAGCAGTTACTTCCTCGTCAGGGGGAGTTCCTACAATGAGCAGTTCTTC
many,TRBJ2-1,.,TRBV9,CASSVGDYNEQFF,TGTGCCAGCAGCGTAGGTGACTACAATGAGCAGTTCTTC
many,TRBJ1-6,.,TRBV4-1,CASSQDKYTHLGSPLHF,TGCGCCAGCAGCCAAGACAAATACACACACTTGGGGTCACCCCTCCACTTT
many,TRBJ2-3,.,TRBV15,CATSRGGEADTQYF,TGTGCCACCAGCAGAGGAGGAGAGGCGGATACGCAGTATTTT
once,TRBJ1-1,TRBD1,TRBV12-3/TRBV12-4,CASSLAGTALTFF,TGTGCCAGCAGTTTAGCAGGGACAGCGTTAACTTTCTTT
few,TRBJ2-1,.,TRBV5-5,CASSLQVASYNEQFF,TGTGCCAGCAGCCTCCAAGTAGCCTCCTACAATGAGCAGTTCTTC
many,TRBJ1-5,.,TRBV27,CASSLSINQPQHF,TGTGCCAGCAGTTTATCCATCAATCAGCCCCAGCATTTT
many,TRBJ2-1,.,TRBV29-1,CSVEVVDYNEQFF,TGCAGCGTTGAGGTGGTTGACTACAATGAGCAGTTCTTC
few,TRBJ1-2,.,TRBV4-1,CASSHARGAGYTF,TGCGCCAGCAGCCATGCCAGAGGGGCTGGCTACACCTTC
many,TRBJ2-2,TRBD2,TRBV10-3,CATSSGVTGELFF,TGTGCCACCTCGAGCGGGGTGACCGGGGAGCTGTTTTTT
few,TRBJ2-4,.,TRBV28,CASSSPGDLPSGNIQYF,TGTGCCAGCAGTTCCCCGGGGGACCTACCTTCGGGAAACATTCAGTACTTC
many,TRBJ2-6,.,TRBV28,CATEGPGANVLTF,TGTGCCACAGAGGGCCCTGGGGCCAACGTCCTGACTTTC
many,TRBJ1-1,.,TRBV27,CASSTTVNTEAFF,TGTGCCAGCAGTACAACAGTGAACACTGAAGCTTTCTTT
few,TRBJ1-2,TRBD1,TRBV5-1,CASSLTQGGTNYGYTF,TGCGCCAGCAGCTTGACACAGGGGGGGACTAACTATGGCTACACCTTC
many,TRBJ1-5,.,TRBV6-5,CASSSARENQPQHF,TGTGCCAGCAGTTCGGCCAGAGAGAATCAGCCCCAGCATTTT
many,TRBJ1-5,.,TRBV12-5,CASNYRDQPQNF,TGTGCTAGTAATTACCGCGATCAGCCCCAGAATTTT
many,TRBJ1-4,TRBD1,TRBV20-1,CSARDYRGGEKLFF,TGCAGTGCTAGAGATTACAGGGGAGGGGAAAAACTGTTTTTT
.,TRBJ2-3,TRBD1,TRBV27,CASSPWTGTSDTQYF,TGTGCCAGCAGTCCGTGGACAGGGACCTCGGATACGCAGTATTTT
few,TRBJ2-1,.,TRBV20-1,CSAPDYNEQFF,TGCAGTGCTCCTGACTACAATGAGCAGTTCTTC